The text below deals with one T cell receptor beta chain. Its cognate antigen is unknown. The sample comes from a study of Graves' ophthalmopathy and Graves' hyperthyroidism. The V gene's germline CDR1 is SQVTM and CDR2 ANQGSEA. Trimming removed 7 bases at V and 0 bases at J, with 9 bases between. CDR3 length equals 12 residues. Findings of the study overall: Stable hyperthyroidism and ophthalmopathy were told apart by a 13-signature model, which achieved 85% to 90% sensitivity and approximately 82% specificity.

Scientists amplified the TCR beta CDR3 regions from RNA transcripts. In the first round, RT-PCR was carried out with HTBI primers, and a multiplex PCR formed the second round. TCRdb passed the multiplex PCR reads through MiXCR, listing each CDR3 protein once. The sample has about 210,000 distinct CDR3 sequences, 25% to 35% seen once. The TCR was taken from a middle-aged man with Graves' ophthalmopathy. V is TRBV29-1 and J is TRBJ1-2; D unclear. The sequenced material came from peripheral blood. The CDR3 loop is CSAWTSNYGYTF. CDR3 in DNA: TGCAGCGCTTGGACCTCTAACTATGGCTACACCTTC.